What follows is one T cell receptor (beta chain) and its context. The antigen is unknown. This entry is derived from a study of Ad26.COV2.S vaccination and SARS-CoV-2 variants. Whole-study findings and limits: Substantial response breadth was reportedly seen for spike-specific CD8+ and CD4+ T cells after vaccination.

Trimming took off 4 bases at V and 9 bases at J, with 20 bases between the two ends. This CDR3 is built from 16 residues. CDR1 and CDR2 from the germline V gene are SGDLS and YYNGEE. Generated by immunoSEQ multiplex PCR, the TCRdb table keeps only in-frame clones and is missing some. This sample has roughly 140,000 clones, with about nine tenths found just once. This chain connects TRBV9 to TRBJ1-6; no reliable D call. The material sequenced was peripheral blood, taken after recovery from COVID-19. The clonotype comes from a human donor who had recovered from COVID-19. The CDR3 spells CASSQELGGLVSPLHF. The CDR3 region has the DNA TGTGCCAGCAGCCAAGAGCTCGGCGGGCTTGTTTCACCCCTCCACTTT.